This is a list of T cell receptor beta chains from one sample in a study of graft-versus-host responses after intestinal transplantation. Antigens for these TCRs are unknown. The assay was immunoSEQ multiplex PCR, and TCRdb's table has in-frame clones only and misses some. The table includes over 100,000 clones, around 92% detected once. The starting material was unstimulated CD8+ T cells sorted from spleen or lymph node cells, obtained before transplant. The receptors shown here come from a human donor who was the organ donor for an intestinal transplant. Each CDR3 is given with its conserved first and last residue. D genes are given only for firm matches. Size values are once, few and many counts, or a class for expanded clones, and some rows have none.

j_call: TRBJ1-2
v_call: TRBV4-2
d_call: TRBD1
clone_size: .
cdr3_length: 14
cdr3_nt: TGTGCCAGCAGCCAAGAGAGGACAGGCTATGGTTACACCTTC
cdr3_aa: CASSQERTGYGYTF

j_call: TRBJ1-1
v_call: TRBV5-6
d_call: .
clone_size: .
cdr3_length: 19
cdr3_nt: TGTGCCAGCAGCTTCGGTCAGGGAGTATCAAGGGCCAGGGCCACTGAAGCTTTCTTT
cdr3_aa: CASSFGQGVSRARATEAFF

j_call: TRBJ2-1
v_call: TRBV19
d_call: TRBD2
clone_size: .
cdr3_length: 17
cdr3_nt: TGTGCCAGTAGTTTCCCTAAAGCGGGGTCCTCCTACAATGAGCAGTTCTTC
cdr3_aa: CASSFPKAGSSYNEQFF

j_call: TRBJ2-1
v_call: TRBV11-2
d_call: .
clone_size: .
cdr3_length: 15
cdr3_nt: TGTGCCAGCACTCGCACCGCCAGCCACGTCGATGAGCAGTTCTTC
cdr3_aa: CASTRTASHVDEQFF

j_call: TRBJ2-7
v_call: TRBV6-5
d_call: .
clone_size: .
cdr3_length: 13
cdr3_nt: TGTGCCAGCAGTCCTCGGGTAGTCTACGAGCAGTACTTC
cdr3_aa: CASSPRVVYEQYF

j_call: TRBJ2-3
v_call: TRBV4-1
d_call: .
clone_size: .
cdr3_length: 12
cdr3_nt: TGCGCCAGCAGCCCGCAGCGGGATACGCAGTATTTT
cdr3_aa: CASSPQRDTQYF

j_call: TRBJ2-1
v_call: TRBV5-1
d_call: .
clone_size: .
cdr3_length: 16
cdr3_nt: TGCGCCAGCAGCTTGTTAATGGGGGAATCTTTCAATGAGCAGTTCTTC
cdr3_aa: CASSLLMGESFNEQFF

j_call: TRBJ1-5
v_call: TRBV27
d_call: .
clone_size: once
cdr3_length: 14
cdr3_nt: TGTGCCAGCAGTTTTTCCGGGAACGGTCAGCCCCAGCATTTT
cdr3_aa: CASSFSGNGQPQHF

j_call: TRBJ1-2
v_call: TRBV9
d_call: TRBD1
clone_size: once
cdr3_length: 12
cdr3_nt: TGTGCCAGCAGCGGACAGGGAGCAGGCTACACCTTC
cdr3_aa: CASSGQGAGYTF

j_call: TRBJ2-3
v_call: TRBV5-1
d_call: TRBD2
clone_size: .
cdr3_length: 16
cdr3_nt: TGCGCCAGCAGCTTGTTTGCTCCTAGCGGGAGGTATGCGCAGTATTTT
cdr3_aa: CASSLFAPSGRYAQYF